This is a list of T cell receptor beta chains from one sample in a study of cytomegalovirus exposure and HLA in healthy donors. Assay used: immunoSEQ multiplex PCR; TCRdb lists only in-frame clones, some missing. Recorded here are just under 80,000 clones; the top ten clones represent less than 5%. Sequences were obtained from PBMCs. The receptors come from a young man in good health and CMV-seropositive. Both conserved end residues are part of each CDR3. A D gene is named only where the DNA matches it firmly.

v_gene	j_gene	d_gene	CDR3nt	CDR3aa
TRBV18	TRBJ2-3	TRBD2	TGTGCCAGCTCACCACCGGGACTACCTCAGAGGGATACGCAGTATTTT	CASSPPGLPQRDTQYF
TRBV11-2	TRBJ1-3	NA	TGTGCCAGCAGCTTTGGCATCTCCGGAAACACCATATATTTT	CASSFGISGNTIYF
TRBV6-5	TRBJ2-7	NA	TGTGCCAGCAGTTACAAACGGAGCTCCTACGAGCAGTACTTC	CASSYKRSSYEQYF
TRBV7-2	TRBJ1-1	NA	TGTGCCAGCAGCACACGAGGGGGGAACACTGAAGCTTTCTTT	CASSTRGGNTEAFF
TRBV25-1	TRBJ1-6	NA	TGTGCCAGCGGCGGGCCTACGGGTTCACCCCTCCACTTT	CASGGPTGSPLHF
TRBV28	TRBJ2-7	NA	TGTGCCAGCAGTGCCCCCGACAGCTTCTACGAGCAGTACTTC	CASSAPDSFYEQYF
TRBV9	TRBJ2-1	TRBD1	TGTGCCAGCAGAGGGACAGGGAATAGTCATGAGCAGTTCTTC	CASRGTGNSHEQFF
TRBV2	TRBJ2-6	NA	TGTGCCAGCAGTGCTCTCTCTGGGGCCAACGTCCTGACTTTC	CASSALSGANVLTF
TRBV6-1	TRBJ1-5	NA	TGTGCCAGCAGTGATTCTATCGGACAGCACAATCAGCCCCGGCATTTT	CASSDSIGQHNQPRHF
TRBV7-9	TRBJ1-1	TRBD1	TGTGCCAGCAGCTTACCGGGACAGCTGGTTTATTCGGCTGAAGCTTTCTTT	CASSLPGQLVYSAEAFF
TRBV30	TRBJ1-4	TRBD1	TGTGCCTGGGGACAGGGTAATGAAAAACTGTTTTTT	CAWGQGNEKLFF
TRBV13	TRBJ2-7	NA	TGTGCCAGCAGCTTAGCCCGGGGAAGCTCCTACGAGCAGTACTTC	CASSLARGSSYEQYF
TRBV6-1	TRBJ2-3	NA	TGTGCCAGCAGAAGGGACACCAGCACAGATACGCAGTATTTT	CASRRDTSTDTQYF
TRBV2	TRBJ1-5	NA	TGTGCCAGCAGCGACCGGACAGACCTGGCCGGGGATCAGCCCCAGCATTTT	CASSDRTDLAGDQPQHF
TRBV27	TRBJ2-5	NA	TGTGCCAGCAGTTTCAGAGACACACAAGAGACCCAGTACTTC	CASSFRDTQETQYF
TRBV2	TRBJ1-2	NA	TGTGCCAGCAGTGACAGGGGCCCCAGCTATGGCTACACCTTC	CASSDRGPSYGYTF
TRBV18	TRBJ2-7	NA	TGTGCCAGCTCAAGGACACAGGACCTCTACGAGCAGTACTTC	CASSRTQDLYEQYF
TRBV5-1	TRBJ2-1	TRBD2	TGCGCCAGCAGCTTGTTGGCTAGCGGGGGGCATTACAATGAGCAGTTCTTC	CASSLLASGGHYNEQFF
TRBV4-1	TRBJ2-7	TRBD2	TGCGCCAGCAGCCAAGATCATGGTCTAGCGGGAGTCGACGAGCAGTACTTC	CASSQDHGLAGVDEQYF
TRBV11-2	TRBJ1-1	NA	TGTGCCAGCAGCCAAGCCGGGACTGGCACTGAAGCTTTCTTT	CASSQAGTGTEAFF
TRBV27	TRBJ2-7	TRBD2	TGTGCCAGCAGATTACTAGCGGGAAGGTCCTGGCGGGAGCAGTACTTC	CASRLLAGRSWREQYF
TRBV11-1	TRBJ2-5	NA	TGTGCCAGCAGCTTAACGACAGGCCTTGGGGAGACCCAGTACTTC	CASSLTTGLGETQYF
TRBV9	TRBJ2-7	TRBD2	TGTGCCAGCAGCGTAGCGAGCGGGAGGGCCAGGAACGAGCAGTACTTC	CASSVASGRARNEQYF
TRBV6-4	TRBJ2-3	TRBD1	TGTGCCAGCAGCTTACGTGCCGGGACAGGGCAGTATTTT	CASSLRAGTGQYF
TRBV7-2	TRBJ1-1	NA	TGTGCCAGCGAATGGGGGCTGGGGGGGGCGGCTGAAGCTTTCTTT	CASEWGLGGAAEAFF
TRBV27	TRBJ2-7	NA	TGTGCCAGCAGTTTCCCAGGGGACGAGCAGTACTTC	CASSFPGDEQYF
TRBV15	TRBJ1-1	NA	TGTGCCACCAGCAGAGAGTCGTGGGGGGGCACTGAAGCTTTCTTT	CATSRESWGGTEAFF
TRBV5-1	TRBJ2-1	NA	TGCGCCAGCAGGAAGACTGAGGGTGAGCAGTTCTTC	CASRKTEGEQFF
TRBV10-2	TRBJ1-6	NA	TGCGCCAGCAGTGAGCAGGGTTCACCCCTCCACTTT	CASSEQGSPLHF
TRBV7-9	TRBJ1-2	TRBD1	TGTGCCAGCAGCTTTTCCGGGACAGGGATGAACTATGGCTACACCTTC	CASSFSGTGMNYGYTF
TRBV7-9	TRBJ2-7	NA	TGTGCCAGCAGCCCAGTCGGGGAGCAGTACTTC	CASSPVGEQYF
TRBV7-9	TRBJ2-1	TRBD2	TGTGCCAGCAGCCCATCAAGCGGGGGACACTACAATGAGCAGTTCTTC	CASSPSSGGHYNEQFF
TRBV5-4	TRBJ2-7	NA	TGTGCCAGCAGCAGACGGGCGGGGCCAGCCTACGAGCAGTACTTC	CASSRRAGPAYEQYF
TRBV5-6	TRBJ2-3	NA	TGTGCCAGCAGCTTGGGACAGGTCACAGATACGCAGTATTTT	CASSLGQVTDTQYF
TRBV6-4	TRBJ2-3	TRBD2	TGTGCCAGCAGTGACTCGACTAGCGGGAGCACAGATACGCAGTATTTT	CASSDSTSGSTDTQYF
TRBV7-2	TRBJ2-2	TRBD1	TGTGCCAGCAGCTTAGCACAGGGGGTATACACCGGGGAGCTGTTTTTT	CASSLAQGVYTGELFF
TRBV6-1	TRBJ1-1	NA	TGTGCCAGCATTATTTACAGCTGGAACACTGAAGCTTTCTTT	CASIIYSWNTEAFF
TRBV19	TRBJ1-4	NA	TGTGCCAGTAGTCCTCCATACAGGGTGGGGTATGAAAAACTGTTTTTT	CASSPPYRVGYEKLFF
TRBV5-8	TRBJ1-2	NA	TGTGCCAGCAGCTTGGCCAGAGGGCTCTATGGCTACACCTTC	CASSLARGLYGYTF
TRBV25-1	TRBJ2-2	NA	TGTGCCAGCACCCATAGCGAGTGGGAGCTGTTTTTT	CASTHSEWELFF
TRBV9	TRBJ2-7	TRBD2	TGTGCCAGCAGCCCCCAACTAGCGGGAGTCTTCTACGAGCAGTACTTC	CASSPQLAGVFYEQYF
TRBV11-2	TRBJ1-1	TRBD1	TGTGCCAGCAGCTCCCACAGGGGTACTGAAGCTTTCTTT	CASSSHRGTEAFF
TRBV28	TRBJ1-6	NA	TGTGCCAGCAGTCAACCCGGGACATGGAGCTCCTATAATTCACCCCTCCACTTT	CASSQPGTWSSYNSPLHF
TRBV5-1	TRBJ2-7	NA	TGCGCCAGCAGCTTGGACGCGGGGAGCGAGCAGTACTTC	CASSLDAGSEQYF
TRBV9	TRBJ1-4	NA	TGTGCCAGCACGGACAGCACGAATGAAAAACTGTTTTTT	CASTDSTNEKLFF
TRBV7-2	TRBJ2-7	TRBD2	TGTGCCAGCAGCCCCCGGCTAGCGGGAGGAGCCAGTTCCTACGAGCAGTACTTC	CASSPRLAGGASSYEQYF
TRBV19	TRBJ1-6	TRBD1	TGTGCCAGTAGCGCTATCCGGGACAGGGGGTGGAATTCACCCCTCCACTTT	CASSAIRDRGWNSPLHF
TRBV4-1	TRBJ1-5	NA	TGCGCCAGCAGCCAAGTTTTGGGCTATCAGCCCCAGCATTTT	CASSQVLGYQPQHF
TRBV28	TRBJ1-5	NA	TGTGCCAGCAGGACTACCAATCAGCCCCAGCATTTT	CASRTTNQPQHF
TRBV7-9	TRBJ2-3	TRBD2	TGTGCCAGCAGCTCCCTAGCGGGGGAGCGAGATACGCAGTATTTT	CASSSLAGERDTQYF
TRBV27	TRBJ2-7	NA	TGTGCCAGCAGTTCGGGAAACGAGCAGTACTTC	CASSSGNEQYF
TRBV7-8	TRBJ2-3	NA	TGTGCCAGCAGCTTACGAACGGGTGGCACAGATACGCAGTATTTT	CASSLRTGGTDTQYF
TRBV10-3	TRBJ2-7	TRBD2	TGTGCCATCAGTGCGGGACTAGCGGGGGGGCTTTACGAGCAGTACTTC	CAISAGLAGGLYEQYF
TRBV5-4	TRBJ2-1	TRBD1	TGTGCCAGCAGCCCGACAGGGGAGAATGAGCAGTTCTTC	CASSPTGENEQFF
TRBV27	TRBJ1-2	TRBD1	TGTGCCAGCAGTTTATCGGGGACAGGGGCCGGCTACACCTTC	CASSLSGTGAGYTF
TRBV2	TRBJ1-1	NA	TGTGCCAGCAGTGGGGTGGGGCTCCCCGAAGCTTTCTTT	CASSGVGLPEAFF
TRBV5-1	TRBJ1-1	TRBD1	TGCGCCAGCAGCTCCGGGACAGGGGGACCGGGGACTGAAGCTTTCTTT	CASSSGTGGPGTEAFF
TRBV7-9	TRBJ2-2	NA	TGTGCCAGCAGCTCAGACAGGCGTACCGGGGAGCTGTTTTTT	CASSSDRRTGELFF